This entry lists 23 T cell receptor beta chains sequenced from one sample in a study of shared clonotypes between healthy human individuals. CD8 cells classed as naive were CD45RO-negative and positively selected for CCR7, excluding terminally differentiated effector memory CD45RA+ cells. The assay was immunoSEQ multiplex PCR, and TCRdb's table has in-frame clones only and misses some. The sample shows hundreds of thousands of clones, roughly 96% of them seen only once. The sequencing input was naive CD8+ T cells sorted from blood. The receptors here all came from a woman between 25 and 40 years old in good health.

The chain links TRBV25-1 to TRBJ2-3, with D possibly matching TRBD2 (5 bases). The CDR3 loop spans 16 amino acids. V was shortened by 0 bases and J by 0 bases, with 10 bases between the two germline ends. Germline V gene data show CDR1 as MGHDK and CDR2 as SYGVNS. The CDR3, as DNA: TGTGCCAGCAGTGAATATTGGGCGGGTAGCACAGATACGCAGTATTTT. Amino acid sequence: CASSEYWAGSTDTQYF.

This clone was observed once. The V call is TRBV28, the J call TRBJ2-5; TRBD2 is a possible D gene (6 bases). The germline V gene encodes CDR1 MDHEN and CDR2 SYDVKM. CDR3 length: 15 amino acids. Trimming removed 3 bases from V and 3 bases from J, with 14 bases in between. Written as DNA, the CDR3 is TGTGCCAGCAGTTTGTTTGCGGGCGGGGAAGAGACCCAGTACTTC. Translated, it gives CASSLFAGGEETQYF.

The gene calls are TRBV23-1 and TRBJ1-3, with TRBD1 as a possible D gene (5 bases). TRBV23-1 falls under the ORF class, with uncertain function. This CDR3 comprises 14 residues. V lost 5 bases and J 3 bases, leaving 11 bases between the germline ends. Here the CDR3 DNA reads TGCGCCAGCAGTTCTGGGGCCTGTGGAAACACCATATATTTT. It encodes CASSSGACGNTIYF.

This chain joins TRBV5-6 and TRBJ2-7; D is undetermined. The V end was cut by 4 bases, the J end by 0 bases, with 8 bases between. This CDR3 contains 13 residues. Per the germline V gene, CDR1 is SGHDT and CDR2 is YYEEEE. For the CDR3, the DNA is TGTGCCAGCAGCGGAGTTAGCTCCTACGAGCAGTACTTC. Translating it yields CASSGVSSYEQYF.

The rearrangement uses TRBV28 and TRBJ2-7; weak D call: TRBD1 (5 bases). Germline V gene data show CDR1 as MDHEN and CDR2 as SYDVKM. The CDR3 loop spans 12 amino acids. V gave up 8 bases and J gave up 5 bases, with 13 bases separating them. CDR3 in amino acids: CASCQGSNEQYF. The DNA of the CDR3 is TGTGCCAGCTGTCAGGGTTCCAACGAGCAGTACTTC.

The CDR3 nucleotides are TGCAGCGTTGAAGGGGGCGCTTCTAATGAAAAACTGTTTTTT. Amino acids: CSVEGGASNEKLFF. The chain employs TRBV29-1 and TRBJ1-4; TRBD1 is a possible D gene (5 bases). V lost 1 base to trimming and J lost 3 bases, with 9 bases between them. The CDR3 extends over 14 amino acids. From germline, CDR1 is SQVTM and CDR2 ANQGSEA.

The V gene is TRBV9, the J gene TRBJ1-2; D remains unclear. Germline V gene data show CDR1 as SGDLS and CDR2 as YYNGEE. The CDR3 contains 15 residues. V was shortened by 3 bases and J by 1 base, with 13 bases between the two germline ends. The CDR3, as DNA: TGTGCCAGCAGCGCCCCAAGGACGGTTAACTATGGCTACACCTTC. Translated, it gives CASSAPRTVNYGYTF. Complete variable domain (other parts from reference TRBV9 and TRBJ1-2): DSGVTQTPKHLITATGQRVTLRCSPRSGDLSVYWYQQSLDQGLQFLIQYYNGEERAKGNILERFSAQQFPDLHSELNLSSLELGDSALYFCASSAPRTVNYGYTFGSGTRLTVV.

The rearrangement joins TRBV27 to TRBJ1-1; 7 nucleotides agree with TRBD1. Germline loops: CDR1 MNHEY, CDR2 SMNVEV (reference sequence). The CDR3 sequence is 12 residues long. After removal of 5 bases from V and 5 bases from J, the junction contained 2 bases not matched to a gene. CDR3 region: CASSLTGTEAFF. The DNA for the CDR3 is TGTGCCAGCAGTCTGACAGGGACTGAAGCTTTCTTT.

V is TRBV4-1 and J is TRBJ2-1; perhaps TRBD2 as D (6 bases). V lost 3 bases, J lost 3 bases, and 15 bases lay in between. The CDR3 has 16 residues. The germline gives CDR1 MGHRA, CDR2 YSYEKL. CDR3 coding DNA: TGCGCCAGCAGCCAGGGTAGCGGTGACTTCTACAATGAGCAGTTCTTC. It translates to CASSQGSGDFYNEQFF.

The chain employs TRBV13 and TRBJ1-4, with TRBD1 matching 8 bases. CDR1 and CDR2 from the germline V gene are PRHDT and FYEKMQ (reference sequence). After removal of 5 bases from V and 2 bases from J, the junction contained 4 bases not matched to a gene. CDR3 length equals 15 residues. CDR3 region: CASSDTGGTNEKLFF. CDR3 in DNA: TGTGCCAGCAGCGATACAGGGGGGACTAATGAAAAACTGTTTTTT.

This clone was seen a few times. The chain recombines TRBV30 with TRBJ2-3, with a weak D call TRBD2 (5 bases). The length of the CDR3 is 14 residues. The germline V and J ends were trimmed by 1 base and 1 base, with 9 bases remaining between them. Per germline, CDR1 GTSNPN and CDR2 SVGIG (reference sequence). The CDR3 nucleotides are TGTGCCTGGAGTGGTGGGAGTGGCACAGATACGCAGTATTTT. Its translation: CAWSGGSGTDTQYF. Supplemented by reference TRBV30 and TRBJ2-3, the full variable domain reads SQTIHQWPATLVQPVGSPLSLECTVEGTSNPNLYWYRQAAGRGLQLLFYSVGIGQISSEVPQNLSASRPQDRQFILSSKKLLLSDSGFYLCAWSGGSGTDTQYFGPGTRLTVL.

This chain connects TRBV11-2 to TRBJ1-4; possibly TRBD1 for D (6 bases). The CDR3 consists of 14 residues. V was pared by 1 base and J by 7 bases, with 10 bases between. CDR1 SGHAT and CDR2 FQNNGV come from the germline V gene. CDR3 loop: CASSLGPDSEKLFF. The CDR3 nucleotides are TGTGCCAGCAGCTTAGGCCCGGACAGTGAAAAACTGTTTTTT.

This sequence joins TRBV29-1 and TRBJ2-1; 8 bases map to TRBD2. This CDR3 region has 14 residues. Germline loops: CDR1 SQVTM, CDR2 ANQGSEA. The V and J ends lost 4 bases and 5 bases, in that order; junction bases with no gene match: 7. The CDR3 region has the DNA TGCAGCGTTGTAGGACTAGCACTCAACAATGAGCAGTTCTTC. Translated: CSVVGLALNNEQFF.

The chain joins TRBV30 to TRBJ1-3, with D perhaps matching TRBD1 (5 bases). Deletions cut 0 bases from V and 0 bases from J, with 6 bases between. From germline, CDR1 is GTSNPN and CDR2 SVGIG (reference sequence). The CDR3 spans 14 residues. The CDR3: CAWSVGASGNTIYF. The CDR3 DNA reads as TGTGCCTGGAGTGTAGGGGCCTCTGGAAACACCATATATTTT.

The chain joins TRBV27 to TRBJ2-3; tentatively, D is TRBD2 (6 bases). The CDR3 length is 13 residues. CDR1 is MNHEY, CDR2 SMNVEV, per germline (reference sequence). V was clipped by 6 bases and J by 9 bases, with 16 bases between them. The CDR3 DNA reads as TGTGCCAGCAGGCTGACTAGTGGGGACACGCAGTATTTT. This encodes CASRLTSGDTQYF.

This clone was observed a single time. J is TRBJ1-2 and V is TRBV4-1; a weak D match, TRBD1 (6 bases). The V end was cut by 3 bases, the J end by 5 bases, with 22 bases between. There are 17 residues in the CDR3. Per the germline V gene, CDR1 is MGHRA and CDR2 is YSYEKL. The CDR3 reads CASSQGRRQDLLYGYTF. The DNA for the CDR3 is TGCGCCAGCAGCCAGGGTCGACGACAGGACCTGTTGTATGGCTACACCTTC.

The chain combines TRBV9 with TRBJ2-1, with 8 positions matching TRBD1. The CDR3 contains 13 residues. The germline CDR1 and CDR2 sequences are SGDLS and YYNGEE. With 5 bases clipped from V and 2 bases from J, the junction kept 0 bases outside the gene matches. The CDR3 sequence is CASRGQAYNEQFF. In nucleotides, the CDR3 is TGTGCCAGCAGGGGACAGGCCTACAATGAGCAGTTCTTC.

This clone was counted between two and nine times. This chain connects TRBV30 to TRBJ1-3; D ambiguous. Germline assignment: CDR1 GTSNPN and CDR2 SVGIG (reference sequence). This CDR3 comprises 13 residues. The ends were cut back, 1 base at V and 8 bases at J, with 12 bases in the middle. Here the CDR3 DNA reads TGTGCCTGGAGTGGGTACAGCGAGGACACCATATATTTT. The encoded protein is CAWSGYSEDTIYF.

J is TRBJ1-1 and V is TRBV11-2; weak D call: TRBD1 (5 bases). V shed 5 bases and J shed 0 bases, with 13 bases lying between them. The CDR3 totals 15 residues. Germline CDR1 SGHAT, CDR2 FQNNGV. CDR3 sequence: CASSIRGFMNTEAFF. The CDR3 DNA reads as TGTGCCAGCAGCATCCGGGGGTTTATGAACACTGAAGCTTTCTTT. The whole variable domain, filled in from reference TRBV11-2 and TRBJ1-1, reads EAGVAQSPRYKIIEKRQSVAFWCNPISGHATLYWYQQILGQGPKLLIQFQNNGVVDDSQLPKDRFSAERLKGVDSTLKIQPAKLEDSAVYLCASSIRGFMNTEAFFGQGTRLTVV.

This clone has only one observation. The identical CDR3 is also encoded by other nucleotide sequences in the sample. The CDR3 loop is CASSYGTDYEQYF. The CDR3 nucleotides read TGTGCCAGTAGTTATGGGACAGACTACGAGCAGTACTTC. The chain joins TRBV19 to TRBJ2-7, with 7 bases fitting TRBD1. V gave up 5 bases and J gave up 3 bases; unmatched junction bases: 4. Germline CDR1 LNHDA, CDR2 SQIVND (reference sequence). This CDR3 is 13 amino acids long.

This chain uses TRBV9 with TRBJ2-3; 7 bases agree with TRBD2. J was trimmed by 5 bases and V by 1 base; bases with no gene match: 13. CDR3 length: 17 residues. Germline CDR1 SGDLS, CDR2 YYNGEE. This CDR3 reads CASSVNRASGDLDTQYF. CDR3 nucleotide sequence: TGTGCCAGCAGCGTAAACCGGGCTAGCGGAGACCTAGATACGCAGTATTTT.

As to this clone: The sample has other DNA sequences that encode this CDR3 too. The CDR3 DNA reads TGTGCCAGCAGCTTGGGACAGGGGGCCTACGAGCAGTACTTC. Its translation is CASSLGQGAYEQYF. The chain carries TRBV5-4 and TRBJ2-7; 9 bases align to TRBD1. V shed 0 bases and J 2 bases; nucleotides not matched to a gene: 0. Looked up from germline, CDR1 is SGHNT and CDR2 is YYREEE (reference sequence). The CDR3 is 14 amino acids.

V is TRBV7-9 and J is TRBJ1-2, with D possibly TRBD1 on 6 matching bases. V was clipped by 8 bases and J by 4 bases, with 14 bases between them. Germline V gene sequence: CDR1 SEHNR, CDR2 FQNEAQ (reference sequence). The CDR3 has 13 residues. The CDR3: CASRQELLYGYTF. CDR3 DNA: TGTGCCAGCCGACAGGAGCTGCTCTATGGCTACACCTTC.